The 25 T cell receptor beta chains below all came from one sample that was sequenced in a study of blood T cells in healthy people across ages (dated by TCRdb to between 2015 and 2016). Library preparation used 5' RACE. Sequenced on an Illumina HiSeq 2500. A second PCR of about 7 to 12 cycles was run with a J-beta primer mix and a sample-barcoded 5' primer. TCRdb reworked the public reads: Q25 trimming with fastp, MiXCR clone assembly, productive beta chains retained. Duplicate CDR3 protein sequences are folded into a single record with the most common DNA and genes. The sample table lists 550,000 to 600,000 distinct CDR3 sequences, under 55% of them with a count of one. The ten largest clones add up to around 25% of the sample. The sequenced sample consisted of blood. The receptors derive from an elderly man in good health.

This clonotype was picked up a small number of times. The chain recombines TRBV20-1 with TRBJ2-7, with 7 bases aligning to TRBD2. The CDR3 sequence is 12 residues long. Germline loops: CDR1 DFQATT, CDR2 SNEGSKA (reference sequence). Trimming at V came to 2 bases and at J to 7 bases, leaving 5 bases not matched to a gene. The CDR3 DNA is TGCAGTGCTAGACCTGGGGGGGGTGAGCAGTACTTC. As protein: CSARPGGGEQYF.

This clonotype was detected a few times. The rearrangement uses TRBV6-2 or TRBV6-3 and TRBJ2-1; TRBD1 aligns across 12 bases. The CDR3 totals 18 residues. Germline V gene sequence: CDR1 MNHEY, CDR2 SVGEGT. V was pared by 7 bases and J by 4 bases, with 14 bases of the junction left unmatched. This CDR3 reads CASNTLRGQGAGYNEQFF. The CDR3 bases are TGTGCCAGCAACACCCTTAGGGGACAGGGGGCAGGATACAATGAGCAGTTCTTC.

The table lists this clonotype with a few counts. This chain joins TRBV7-3 and TRBJ2-3; 16 bases line up with TRBD2. CDR1 SGHTA and CDR2 FQGTGA come from the germline V gene. V was pared by 4 bases and J by 8 bases, with 9 bases of the junction left unmatched. The CDR3 is 17 residues long. The CDR3 protein is CASSSGLAGGRPGTQYF. The CDR3 DNA follows: TGTGCCAGCAGCTCGGGACTAGCGGGAGGGCGTCCCGGTACGCAGTATTTT.

The chain employs TRBV29-1 and TRBJ2-2; tentatively, D is TRBD2 (6 bases). The CDR3 spans 15 residues. Germline V gene sequence: CDR1 SQVTM, CDR2 ANQGSEA. Trimming left V 2 bases short and J 0 bases short, with 10 bases between. The CDR3 here is CSVEPGLANTGELFF. The CDR3 DNA is TGCAGCGTTGAACCGGGACTGGCGAACACCGGGGAGCTGTTTTTT.

The V call is TRBV24-1, the J call TRBJ2-4; 7 bases agree with TRBD1. The CDR3 totals 16 residues. The trim removed 3 bases at V and 0 bases at J, leaving 4 bases unmatched. The germline CDR1 and CDR2 sequences are KGHDR and SFDVKD. CDR3 sequence (DNA): TGTGCCACCAGTGATGGGACAGCCTTAGCCAAAAACATTCAGTACTTC. Translation gives CATSDGTALAKNIQYF.

CDR3 DNA: TGTGCCAGCAGCTCTAGAGGGGGCACCCTCGGACCCCTCCACTTT. Translated, it gives CASSSRGGTLGPLHF. This rearrangement joins TRBV13 to TRBJ1-6, with 7 bases fitting TRBD1. Looked up from germline, CDR1 is PRHDT and CDR2 is FYEKMQ (reference sequence). CDR3 size: 15 residues. V dropped 4 bases and J dropped 12; count of bases not matched to a gene: 12.

The V gene is TRBV5-1, the J gene TRBJ2-2, with 10 nucleotides matching TRBD1. CDR1 and CDR2 (germline): SGHRS, YFSETQ. The junction had 7 bases not matched to a gene; V was cut back by 4 bases and J by 4 bases. The CDR3 is 16 amino acids. The CDR3 is CASSPRTGGSTGELFF. Written as DNA, the CDR3 is TGCGCCAGCAGCCCACGGACAGGGGGTAGCACCGGGGAGCTGTTTTTT.

As DNA, the CDR3 is TGCGCCAGCAGCTTGGGGTCTACAACTAATGAAAAACTGTTTTTT. Translated, it gives CASSLGSTTNEKLFF. The V and J genes are TRBV5-1 and TRBJ1-4; D gene ambiguous. Trimming pared 0 bases from V and 0 bases from J, leaving 6 bases between. CDR1 is SGHRS and CDR2 is YFSETQ in the germline V gene. The CDR3 covers 15 residues.

The chain employs TRBV12-3 or TRBV12-4 and TRBJ1-5; TRBD1 might be the D (5 bases). The CDR3 covers 13 residues. The V and J ends lost 3 bases and 6 bases respectively, with 9 bases between them. The CDR3 DNA reads TGTGCCAGCAGTTTTCGGGGGAGTCAGCCCCAGCATTTT. It specifies CASSFRGSQPQHF.

In this sample, this clonotype turned up many times. The CDR3 spells CASSYGTGSTDTQYF. CDR3 nucleotide sequence: TGTGCCAGCAGTTATGGGACGGGCAGCACAGATACGCAGTATTTT. This sequence joins TRBV7-9 and TRBJ2-3; D possibly uses TRBD1 or TRBD2 (5 bases each). Germline CDR1 and CDR2: SEHNR and FQNEAQ (reference sequence). V was clipped by 6 bases and J by 0 bases, with 13 bases between them. This CDR3 region has 15 residues.

The DNA of the CDR3 is TGCAGCGTCTACAGGAACACTGAAGCTTTCTTT. This translates into CSVYRNTEAFF. The chain joins TRBV29-1 to TRBJ1-1; D is unclear. CDR3 size: 11 residues. Germline-derived CDR1 and CDR2 are SQVTM and ANQGSEA. V lost 6 bases to trimming and J lost 1 base, with 6 bases between them.

The V gene is TRBV12-3 or TRBV12-4, the J gene TRBJ1-6; D call uncertain. V lost 7 bases and J lost 9, with 16 bases in between. The CDR3 consists of 14 residues. As DNA, the CDR3 is TGTGCCAGCACTCCCTCCGGTTATGGTTCACCCCTCCACTTT. Translated, it gives CASTPSGYGSPLHF.

This clonotype was recorded a few times. This rearrangement joins TRBV5-1 to TRBJ2-1, with D tentatively TRBD1 or TRBD2 (5 bases each). Germline-derived CDR1 and CDR2 are SGHRS and YFSETQ. Trimming cost V 5 bases and J 8 bases, with 8 bases left between them. The CDR3 runs to 11 residues. The CDR3 bases are TGCGCCAGCAGTGTGGGACATGAGCAGTTCTTC. It is translated as CASSVGHEQFF.

This rearrangement joins TRBV12-3 or TRBV12-4 to TRBJ2-2; the D gene is possibly TRBD2 (5 bases). Trimming shortened V by 3 bases and J by 8 bases, and 16 bases separated the two germline ends. The CDR3 extends over 15 amino acids. CDR3 bases: TGTGCCAGCAGTTTGTCGGGAACCGTGGGAGGGGAGCTGTTTTTT. This sequence encodes CASSLSGTVGGELFF.

The CDR3 sequence is CASSPGTLKETQYF. For the CDR3, the DNA is TGCGCCAGCAGCCCTGGGACTTTGAAAGAGACCCAGTACTTC. The chain employs TRBV5-1 and TRBJ2-5; D is possibly TRBD2 (6 bases). The germline CDR1 and CDR2 sequences are SGHRS and YFSETQ. The V and J ends lost 4 bases and 3 bases respectively, with 13 bases between them. The CDR3 covers 14 residues.

The chain recombines TRBV29-1 with TRBJ2-1; D call uncertain. The length of the CDR3 is 11 residues. V dropped 4 bases and J dropped 4 bases, with 5 bases sitting between them. Germline V gene data show CDR1 as SQVTM and CDR2 as ANQGSEA. The CDR3 here is CSVVWYNEQFF. CDR3 sequence (DNA): TGCAGCGTTGTTTGGTACAATGAGCAGTTCTTC.

V is TRBV6-6 and J is TRBJ2-5; D might be TRBD2 (6 bases). V gave up 0 bases and J gave up 11 bases, with 16 bases separating them. The germline gives CDR1 MNHNY, CDR2 SVGAGI (reference sequence). The CDR3 is made up of 14 amino acids. Here the CDR3 reads CASSYSGGYNEQYF. Written as DNA, the CDR3 is TGTGCCAGCAGTTACTCGGGGGGATACAATGAGCAGTACTTC.

This clonotype was seen repeatedly, ten times or more. This chain joins TRBV6-5 and TRBJ2-7; 9 positions match TRBD2. Germline CDR1 is MNHEY and CDR2 is SVGAGI. CDR3 length equals 15 residues. V gave up 2 bases and J gave up 5 bases; unmatched junction bases: 7. The CDR3 DNA sequence: TGTGCCAGCAGTTACGGCGGGAGGGCCGTCCACGAGCAGTACTTC. Translation: CASSYGGRAVHEQYF.

The V gene is TRBV7-2, the J gene TRBJ1-2; D not certain. The CDR3 is 17 residues long. Germline V gene data show CDR1 as SGHTA and CDR2 as FQGNSA. The V gene lost 5 bases and the J gene lost 0 bases, with 19 bases spanning the gap. Written as DNA, the CDR3 is TGTGCCAGCAGCCTGCTAGGTAGCCAGAATTCTAACTATGGCTACACCTTC. Its protein is CASSLLGSQNSNYGYTF.

Judged by abundance, this clonotype is medium-sized. The gene calls are TRBV4-3 and TRBJ1-2; perhaps TRBD1 as D (6 bases). From germline, CDR1 is LGHNA and CDR2 YSLEER. Trimming shortened V by 0 bases and J by 2 bases, and 13 bases separated the two germline ends. The CDR3 runs 16 residues. The CDR3 reads CASSQDRGGANYGYTF. In DNA form, the CDR3 reads TGCGCCAGCAGCCAAGATCGAGGGGGGGCGAACTATGGCTACACCTTC.

This sequence joins TRBV7-2 and TRBJ2-1; 11 nucleotides line up with TRBD2. CDR3 length: 15 residues. Trimming removed 1 base from V and 6 bases from J; junction bases left unmatched: 2. Germline V CDR1 and CDR2: SGHTA, FQGNSA. The CDR3 coding sequence is TGTGCCAGCAGCTTAGTTAGCGGGGGGGGCAATGAGCAGTTCTTC. It is translated as CASSLVSGGGNEQFF.

This clonotype was seen a few times. The genes are TRBV5-1 and TRBJ1-2, with D unresolved. V was cut by 6 bases and J by 0 bases, with 12 bases left in between. The length of the CDR3 is 14 residues. Germline V gene sequence: CDR1 SGHRS, CDR2 YFSETQ. DNA for the CDR3: TGCGCCAGCACCTCGGACGTAGCTAACTATGGCTACACCTTC. This translates into CASTSDVANYGYTF.

The genes are TRBV7-8 and TRBJ2-7; 9 bases agree with TRBD1. The CDR3 has 15 amino acids. The germline CDR1 and CDR2 sequences are SGHVS and FQNEAQ. After removal of 5 bases from V and 3 bases from J, the junction contained 8 bases not matched to a gene. The CDR3 DNA follows: TGTGCCAGCAGCACCACCGGGACAGGGCTCTACGAGCAGTACTTC. Protein sequence: CASSTTGTGLYEQYF. The full variable domain, its missing parts supplied by reference TRBV7-8 and TRBJ2-7, is GAGVSQSPRYKVAKRGQDVALRCDPISGHVSLFWYQQALGQGPEFLTYFQNEAQLDKSGLPSDRFFAERPEGSVSTLKIQRTQQEDSAVYLCASSTTGTGLYEQYFGPGTRLTVT.

This chain joins TRBV28 and TRBJ2-5, with D possibly matching TRBD1 (6 bases). The CDR3 runs 14 residues. Germline V CDR1 and CDR2: MDHEN, SYDVKM. Trimming took off 10 bases at V and 11 bases at J, with 26 bases between the two ends. CDR3 sequence (DNA): TGTGCCACAAACAGGGATTCCTCAAGTGGGAAGCAGTACTTC. Translated, it gives CATNRDSSSGKQYF.

V usage is TRBV12-3 or TRBV12-4 and J usage is TRBJ1-6; D remains ambiguous. Trimming took off 2 bases at V and 10 bases at J, with 6 bases between the two ends. The CDR3 spans 12 residues. The CDR3 reads CASSLSTSPLHF. CDR3 DNA: TGTGCCAGCAGTTTATCTACGTCACCCCTCCACTTT.